This T cell receptor (beta chain) was sequenced for a study of Ad26.COV2.S vaccination and SARS-CoV-2 variants. This sample's treatment: about 20 received Ad26.COV2.S at low or high dose, single or two shots; about 5 received placebo; per-sample allocation not given. Samples were taken on day 63 after the first vaccine or placebo injection. With respect to this clone: Its antigen is still unknown.

Study conclusions and caveats: The TCR-based breadth and depth measures might underestimate overall T cell responses.

This table comes from immunoSEQ multiplex PCR, and its TCRdb copy is limited to in-frame clones, with some not included. The profile shows some 340,000 clones, around 84% of them singletons. The germline V gene encodes CDR1 KGHSH and CDR2 LQKENI. After removal of 1 base from V and 6 bases from J, the junction contained 6 bases not matched to a gene. The CDR3 contains 16 residues. The sample here was peripheral blood, taken in a trial of Ad26.COV2.S vaccine versus placebo. The V call is TRBV18, the J call TRBJ1-4; 9 positions match TRBD1. The receptor comes from a person between 18 and 65 years old who received the Ad26.COV2.S COVID-19 vaccine or a placebo. CDR3 DNA: TGTGCCAGCTCACCACTTGGGGGACAGGGAGATGAAAAACTGTTTTTT. Protein sequence: CASSPLGGQGDEKLFF.